This passage covers 14 T cell receptor beta chains from one sample sequenced in a study of shared clonotypes between healthy human individuals. Generated by immunoSEQ multiplex PCR, the TCRdb table keeps only in-frame clones and is missing some. The table has about 2.2 million clones, roughly 93% seen once. Positively selected for CCR7, the CD45RO-negative cells used as naive CD8 cells excluded terminally differentiated effector memory CD45RA+ cells. Sequences were obtained from naive CD8+ T cells from PBMCs. These receptors all stem from a man aged 18-30 years in good health. Some clones in this sample may be carry-over from other donors' samples.

Notes on this clone: The sample carries other DNA sequences with the same CDR3. The chain recombines TRBV9 with TRBJ2-1; TRBD2 matches 8 bases. CDR1 and CDR2 (germline): SGDLS, YYNGEE. V shed 2 bases, J shed 0 bases, and the junction held 1 base outside the gene matches. There are 15 residues in the CDR3. CDR3 DNA: TGTGCCAGCAGCGTTAGCGGGATCTCCTACAATGAGCAGTTCTTC. Translated: CASSVSGISYNEQFF.

V usage is TRBV4-1 and J usage is TRBJ2-5, with TRBD2 matching 13 bases. Germline V CDR1 and CDR2: MGHRA, YSYEKL. V lost 0 bases and J lost 5; bases outside the gene matches: 18. CDR3 size: 21 residues. CDR3 in amino acids: CASSQERIKGGLAGADETQYF. The CDR3, as DNA: TGCGCCAGCAGCCAAGAACGCATAAAGGGCGGACTAGCGGGAGCCGACGAGACCCAGTACTTC.

The chain joins TRBV29-1 to TRBJ2-1, with D tentatively TRBD1 (5 bases). Germline loops: CDR1 SQVTM, CDR2 ANQGSEA. Trimming removed 7 bases from V and 4 bases from J, with 8 bases in between. The CDR3 length is 11 residues. This chain's CDR3 is CSASGYNEQFF. The CDR3 bases are TGCAGCGCATCAGGGTACAATGAGCAGTTCTTC.

The chain couples TRBV9 to TRBJ2-3, with 8 bases fitting TRBD1. The CDR3 contains 15 residues. V shed 0 bases and J 2 bases; nucleotides not matched to a gene: 2. From germline, CDR1 is SGDLS and CDR2 YYNGEE. Here the CDR3 DNA reads TGTGCCAGCAGCGTAGGACAGGGGTACACAGATACGCAGTATTTT. Amino acid sequence: CASSVGQGYTDTQYF.

The CDR3 nucleotides are TGTGCCAGCCGGGGTCTCGGGACAGATGGTCTAGACTATGGCTACACCTTC. Protein: CASRGLGTDGLDYGYTF. This chain links TRBV2 with TRBJ1-2; TRBD1 matches at 7 bases. J lost 3 bases, V lost 8 bases, and 18 bases had no gene match. The CDR3 has 17 amino acids. Germline V gene lookup returns CDR1 SNHLY and CDR2 FYNNEI.

The chain carries TRBV10-3 and TRBJ2-1; D may be TRBD2 (5 bases). The CDR3 has 12 amino acids. With 10 bases removed from V and 5 bases from J, the gap between germline ends came to 12 bases. CDR1 and CDR2 (germline): ENHRY, SYGVKD. The CDR3 bases are TGTGCCAGCTTGGACTTGGACAATGAGCAGTTCTTC. The encoded protein is CASLDLDNEQFF.

This chain joins TRBV2 and TRBJ2-2; D is unclear. Trimming removed 4 bases from V and 5 bases from J, with 20 bases in between. Per the germline V gene, CDR1 is SNHLY and CDR2 is FYNNEI. CDR3 length: 17 amino acids. DNA of the CDR3: TGTGCCAGCAGTGTGGATCGTCGGGCGTGGAGTACCGGGGAGCTGTTTTTT. This encodes CASSVDRRAWSTGELFF.

The gene calls are TRBV19 and TRBJ2-1; 8 bases are a match to TRBD1. Germline CDR1 and CDR2: LNHDA and SQIVND (reference sequence). The V and J ends lost 6 bases and 10 bases, in that order; junction bases with no gene match: 8. This CDR3 comprises 13 residues. DNA for the CDR3: TGTGCCAGTAGGAAGGACAGGGCAACGGAGCAGTTCTTC. Residues: CASRKDRATEQFF. Using reference TRBV19 and TRBJ2-1 for the parts outside the CDR3, the full variable domain is DGGITQSPKYLFRKEGQNVTLSCEQNLNHDAMYWYRQDPGQGLRLIYYSQIVNDFQKGDIAEGYSVSREKKESFPLTVTSAQKNPTAFYLCASRKDRATEQFFGPGTRLTVL.

The V gene is TRBV6-5, the J gene TRBJ2-7, with D tentatively TRBD1 or TRBD2 (5 bases each). Trimming removed 2 bases from V and 4 bases from J, with 9 bases in between. The CDR3 has 13 residues. Germline V gives CDR1 MNHEY, CDR2 SVGAGI. The CDR3: CASSYGTTYEQYF. CDR3 DNA: TGTGCCAGCAGTTACGGGACCACATACGAGCAGTACTTC.

The V and J genes are TRBV7-9 and TRBJ2-2; the match to TRBD1 covers 8 bases. Germline V CDR1 and CDR2: SEHNR, FQNEAQ (reference sequence). CDR3 size: 15 residues. With 6 bases clipped from V and 7 bases from J, the junction kept 10 bases outside the gene matches. The CDR3 nucleotides are TGTGCCAGCAGTTTTGCTGGACAGGGTCACGGGGAGCTGTTTTTT. Its translation is CASSFAGQGHGELFF.

This clone was recorded only once. The chain combines TRBV9 with TRBJ2-5; 12 nucleotides match TRBD2. Germline V lookup: CDR1 SGDLS, CDR2 YYNGEE. J gave up 5 bases and V 3 bases, and 5 bases lay outside the gene matches. CDR3 length equals 15 residues. The CDR3 DNA reads TGTGCCAGCAGCGCTAGCGGGAGGGCCGTGGAGACCCAGTACTTC. Amino acid sequence: CASSASGRAVETQYF.

The gene calls are TRBV29-1 and TRBJ2-7; D is unresolved. Germline CDR1 and CDR2: SQVTM and ANQGSEA. CDR3 size: 12 residues. Trimming took off 4 bases at V and 4 bases at J, with 11 bases between the two ends. The chain's CDR3 is CSVVRAGYEQYF. The CDR3 coding sequence is TGCAGCGTTGTTCGGGCTGGGTACGAGCAGTACTTC.

The rearrangement links TRBV14 to TRBJ2-7; 10 bases are a match to TRBD2. The CDR3 extends over 15 amino acids. The V gene's germline CDR1 is SGHDN and CDR2 FVKESK. Trimming took 5 bases from V and 3 from J; bases not matched to a gene: 7. The CDR3 DNA sequence: TGTGCCAGCAGCAGCGGGACTAGCGCTTACTACGAGCAGTACTTC. This sequence encodes CASSSGTSAYYEQYF.

The chain couples TRBV4-1 to TRBJ2-1; D gene ambiguous. The CDR3 contains 13 residues. V was cut by 1 base and J by 6 bases, with 7 bases left in between. Germline V gene lookup returns CDR1 MGHRA and CDR2 YSYEKL. CDR3 amino acids: CASSQVAGNEQFF. DNA for the CDR3: TGCGCCAGCAGCCAAGTCGCCGGCAATGAGCAGTTCTTC.